The 22 T cell receptor beta chains in this list originate from one sample, sequenced in a study of CD8 T cells in Susac syndrome. RNA, at roughly 0.45 to 1 ug, was reverse transcribed with random hexamers. TCRdb reprocessed the immunoSEQ multiplex PCR reads with MiXCR, giving one entry per CDR3 protein. In the table there are around 79,000 distinct CDR3 sequences, about 95% of which are singletons. Sequencing was carried out using CD8+ T cells from PBMCs. The receptor set was obtained from a human donor with multiple sclerosis.

The chain recombines TRBV9 with TRBJ1-5; D call uncertain. Germline V CDR1 and CDR2: SGDLS, YYNGEE. V lost 3 bases and J lost 8, with 15 bases in between. The CDR3 runs to 14 residues. The CDR3 loop reads CASSADLRVEPQHF. In nucleotides, the CDR3 is TGTGCCAGCAGCGCCGACTTACGGGTAGAGCCCCAGCATTTT.

The V gene is TRBV2, the J gene TRBJ1-2; 7 bases align to TRBD1. There are 12 residues in the CDR3. Germline V CDR1 and CDR2: SNHLY, FYNNEI. V shed 11 bases, J shed 2 bases, and the junction held 5 bases outside the gene matches. Written as DNA, the CDR3 is TGTGCCGGCCAGGGACAGAACTATGGCTACACCTTC. It encodes CAGQGQNYGYTF.

The chain employs TRBV2 and TRBJ1-4, with 9 bases lining up with TRBD1. This CDR3 has 18 residues. J lost 3 bases, V lost 5 bases, and 13 bases had no gene match. CDR1 is SNHLY and CDR2 is FYNNEI in the germline V gene. This chain's CDR3 is CASSPGQGAGWANEKLFF. The CDR3 bases are TGTGCCAGCAGTCCGGGACAGGGAGCCGGATGGGCTAATGAAAAACTGTTTTTT.

The chain has TRBV6-2 or TRBV6-3 and TRBJ2-1, with a weak D call TRBD2 (6 bases). Trimming took off 2 bases at V and 7 bases at J, with 15 bases between the two ends. Germline lookup yields CDR1 MNHEY and CDR2 SVGEGT. CDR3 length equals 15 residues. CDR3 nucleotides: TGTGCCAGCAGTTACCTACTAGCCGTGGGGAATGAGCAGTTCTTC. Amino acids: CASSYLLAVGNEQFF.

This chain links TRBV5-4 with TRBJ2-3, with D possibly matching TRBD2 (7 bases). Germline V gene lookup returns CDR1 SGHNT and CDR2 YYREEE (reference sequence). The CDR3 has 15 residues. The V gene lost 4 bases and the J gene lost 1 base, with 13 bases spanning the gap. The CDR3 here is CASSALGGGTDTQYF. The CDR3 DNA reads TGTGCCAGCAGCGCCTTAGGGGGGGGCACAGATACGCAGTATTTT.

This chain links TRBV6-1 with TRBJ2-7, with D perhaps assigned TRBD1 or TRBD2 (5 bases each). Trimming took 6 bases from V and 4 from J, leaving 19 bases between them. The CDR3 sequence is 15 residues long. CDR1 is MNHNS and CDR2 is SASEGT in the germline V gene. The chain's CDR3 is CASRLFGASGYEQYF. The CDR3 DNA sequence: TGTGCCAGCAGACTTTTCGGGGCCTCCGGATACGAGCAGTACTTC.

The gene calls are TRBV4-1 and TRBJ2-7; D gene ambiguous. This CDR3 has 14 residues. With 0 bases removed from V and 3 bases from J, the gap between germline ends came to 9 bases. CDR1 and CDR2 (germline): MGHRA, YSYEKL. The CDR3 DNA is TGCGCCAGCAGCCAAGATTTACTCGTCTACGAGCAGTACTTC. This gives the protein CASSQDLLVYEQYF.

The chain combines TRBV15 with TRBJ1-4; a possible D gene is TRBD1 (5 bases). The CDR3 is 15 residues long. The V gene lost 0 bases and the J gene lost 2 bases, with 7 bases spanning the gap. Germline V gene lookup returns CDR1 LNHNV and CDR2 YYDKDF (reference sequence). The CDR3 DNA follows: TGTGCCACCAGCAGAGAACAGGAGACTAATGAAAAACTGTTTTTT. Protein product: CATSREQETNEKLFF. Full variable domain (rest looked up from reference TRBV15 and TRBJ1-4): DAMVIQNPRYQVTQFGKPVTLSCSQTLNHNVMYWYQQKSSQAPKLLFHYYDKDFNNEADTPDNFQSRRPNTSFCFLDIRSPGLGDTAMYLCATSREQETNEKLFFGSGTQLSVL.

The rearrangement uses TRBV27 and TRBJ2-5, with 10 bases that match TRBD1. Germline CDR1 reads MNHEY; CDR2 reads SMNVEV (reference sequence). There are 15 residues in the CDR3. V dropped 5 bases and J dropped 5; count of bases not matched to a gene: 8. This chain's CDR3 is CASSPTGTGDETQYF. For the CDR3, the DNA is TGTGCCAGCAGTCCCACCGGGACAGGGGACGAGACCCAGTACTTC.

The chain employs TRBV24-1 and TRBJ2-2; the D gene is possibly TRBD2 (5 bases). The CDR3 has 14 amino acids. Germline V gene sequence: CDR1 KGHDR, CDR2 SFDVKD. V was cut by 4 bases and J by 2 bases, with 7 bases left in between. The CDR3 spells CATSEGRNTGELFF. The CDR3 nucleotides are TGTGCCACCAGTGAAGGGAGAAACACCGGGGAGCTGTTTTTT.

V usage is TRBV11-2 and J usage is TRBJ2-7; maybe TRBD1 (5 bases). CDR3 length: 16 residues. The germline gives CDR1 SGHAT, CDR2 FQNNGV. The V and J ends lost 6 bases and 3 bases respectively, with 21 bases between them. The CDR3 region has the DNA TGTGCCAGCAGTGGACAACGCGGTAAATGGGGCTACGAGCAGTACTTC. It codes for CASSGQRGKWGYEQYF.

The rearrangement joins TRBV29-1 to TRBJ2-1; D uncertain. The V gene's germline CDR1 is SQVTM and CDR2 ANQGSEA. Trimming removed 0 bases at V and 7 bases at J, with 10 bases between. The CDR3 length is 13 residues. This chain's CDR3 is CSVEDGLINEQFF. In DNA form, the CDR3 reads TGCAGCGTTGAAGATGGCCTCATTAATGAGCAGTTCTTC.

The V call is TRBV27, the J call TRBJ1-5; 8 bases are shared with TRBD1. The germline gives CDR1 MNHEY, CDR2 SMNVEV (reference sequence). J lost 6 bases, V lost 6 bases, and 7 bases had no gene match. This CDR3 has 14 amino acids. Written as DNA, the CDR3 is TGTGCCAGCAGGGGTACAGGGGGGCGTCAGCCCCAGCATTTT. Its translation is CASRGTGGRQPQHF.

This rearrangement joins TRBV11-2 to TRBJ1-2; no reliable D call. The CDR3 extends over 11 amino acids. V lost 8 bases and J 4 bases, leaving 8 bases between the germline ends. Germline values: CDR1 SGHAT, CDR2 FQNNGV. This CDR3 reads CASADPYGYTF. CDR3 DNA: TGTGCCAGCGCGGATCCCTATGGCTACACCTTC.

This CDR3 reads CASSPGPGGVPSYEQYF. The CDR3 coding sequence is TGTGCCAGCTCCCCCGGCCCCGGCGGGGTTCCAAGCTACGAGCAGTACTTC. V gene TRBV18 combines with J gene TRBJ2-7, with TRBD2 as a possible D gene (6 bases). Germline values: CDR1 KGHSH, CDR2 LQKENI. V gave up 6 bases and J gave up 3 bases, with 24 bases separating them. The CDR3 runs 17 residues.

This rearrangement joins TRBV27 to TRBJ2-7; a weak D match, TRBD1 (6 bases). Germline CDR1 is MNHEY and CDR2 is SMNVEV (reference sequence). The CDR3 runs to 13 residues. The V gene lost 4 bases and the J gene lost 3 bases, with 10 bases spanning the gap. The CDR3 DNA sequence: TGTGCCAGCAGTTCCCGGACAGTCTACGAGCAGTACTTC. Translation: CASSSRTVYEQYF.

J is TRBJ1-4 and V is TRBV4-1; perhaps TRBD1 as D (6 bases). Trimming shortened V by 0 bases and J by 8 bases, and 13 bases separated the two germline ends. The CDR3 extends over 15 amino acids. Germline CDR1 and CDR2: MGHRA and YSYEKL. The CDR3 here is CASSQEGGAGEKLFF. Here the CDR3 DNA reads TGCGCCAGCAGCCAAGAGGGGGGCGCGGGGGAAAAACTGTTTTTT.

This chain connects TRBV29-1 to TRBJ2-1; D ambiguous. CDR1 and CDR2 (germline): SQVTM, ANQGSEA. This CDR3 comprises 13 residues. Trimming shortened V by 6 bases and J by 5 bases, and 14 bases separated the two germline ends. The CDR3 protein is CSVLTDQHNEQFF. The DNA for the CDR3 is TGCAGCGTCCTTACGGACCAACACAATGAGCAGTTCTTC.

The CDR3 nucleotides are TGTGCCAGCAGCTTGACTTTACAGGGGGCCGACACCATATATTTT. Protein: CASSLTLQGADTIYF. The J gene is TRBJ1-3, the V gene TRBV7-9; the match to TRBD1 covers 9 bases. The CDR3 covers 15 residues. CDR1 and CDR2 from the germline V gene are SEHNR and FQNEAQ (reference sequence). The ends lost 3 bases at V and 8 bases at J; junction bases unmatched: 8.

This clonotype was found once. The chain links TRBV11-2 to TRBJ2-1, with a possible D match to TRBD1 (6 bases). V shed 2 bases and J shed 5 bases, with 10 bases lying between them. CDR1 is SGHAT, CDR2 FQNNGV, per germline. The CDR3 has 14 amino acids. Here the CDR3 reads CASSLMAGDNEQFF. CDR3 nucleotides: TGTGCCAGCAGCTTAATGGCAGGGGACAATGAGCAGTTCTTC.

The V call is TRBV9, the J call TRBJ2-6; D possibly uses TRBD1 or TRBD2 (5 bases each). The CDR3 runs 17 residues. With 4 bases removed from V and 2 bases from J, the gap between germline ends came to 16 bases. Germline CDR1 is SGDLS and CDR2 is YYNGEE. Written as DNA, the CDR3 is TGTGCCAGCAGCTACGTGAGGGTAGGGGCTGGGGCCAACGTCCTGACTTTC. Protein: CASSYVRVGAGANVLTF.

J is TRBJ1-2 and V is TRBV29-1; D call uncertain. V was clipped by 4 bases and J by 4 bases, with 28 bases between them. Germline loops: CDR1 SQVTM, CDR2 ANQGSEA. This CDR3 is built from 18 residues. CDR3 nucleotide sequence: TGCAGCGTTGTCTTCAACAGCGATTCCCTTCTGTGGGGCTATGGCTACACCTTC. Protein product: CSVVFNSDSLLWGYGYTF.